The rows below give T cell receptor beta chains drawn from one sample of a study of blood T cells in healthy people across ages. TCRdb recomputed calls from the 5' RACE reads with MiXCR, one row per CDR3 protein. The table lists roughly 800,000 distinct CDR3 sequences, 58% of them singletons. Sequenced input: blood. These receptors originate from a young man in good health. Each CDR3 is given with its conserved first and last residue. Each record gives: D gene, clone size, J gene, V gene, CDR3 DNA, CDR3 protein. A D gene is named only where the DNA matches it firmly. The listing skips clone size in some rows; elsewhere it reads once, few, many or a size class.

>-|-|TRBJ2-6|TRBV7-2
TGTGCCAGCAGCCCAACAGTCTCTGGGGCCAACGTCCTGACTTTC
CASSPTVSGANVLTF
>TRBD1|-|TRBJ2-7|TRBV27
TGTGCCAGCGGACCTACAGGGGGAACAAATTACGAGCAGTACTTC
CASGPTGGTNYEQYF
>-|-|TRBJ2-1|TRBV11-2
TGTGCCAGCAGCTCCCGCGGGACCGATCAAAGCTCCTACAACGAGCAGTTCTTC
CASSSRGTDQSSYNEQFF
>-|-|TRBJ1-1|TRBV20-1
TGCAGTGCCCCCCTGTGGGGGAACACTGAAGCTTTCTTT
CSAPLWGNTEAFF
>-|few|TRBJ2-1|TRBV12-5
TGTGCTAGTGCGCAGGGGCACAATGAGCAGTTCTTC
CASAQGHNEQFF
>TRBD1|once|TRBJ2-5|TRBV18
TGTGCCAGCTCACCACGAGCATCGGGACAGGAAGAGACCCAGTACTTC
CASSPRASGQEETQYF
>-|-|TRBJ2-1|TRBV6-1
TGTGCCAGCAGTGTCGGAGTTTTTGGGTGGGATGAGCAGTTCTTC
CASSVGVFGWDEQFF
>-|-|TRBJ2-7|TRBV20-1
TGCAGTGCTAGTAGCAGGGTGCTTTCCTACGAGCAGTACTTC
CSASSRVLSYEQYF
>-|-|TRBJ1-1|TRBV7-2
TGTGCCAGCAGCTTATTTCACCTAGACACTGAAGCTTTCTTT
CASSLFHLDTEAFF
>-|few|TRBJ1-2|TRBV4-2
TGTGCCAGCAGCCAATCCGTGGGCCCCCGACTGGGCAGCGCTTATGGCTACACCTTC
CASSQSVGPRLGSAYGYTF
>-|many|TRBJ1-5|TRBV7-9
TGTGCCAGCAGTCTGGGAGGACAGCCCCAGCATTTT
CASSLGGQPQHF
>TRBD1|few|TRBJ1-1|TRBV3-1
TGTGCCAGCAGCCAAACGACAGGGAGCACTGAGGCTTTCTTT
CASSQTTGSTEAFF
>TRBD1|-|TRBJ1-2|TRBV7-2
TGCACCAGCAGCCCGGGACAGGGCGAAGGCTACACCTTC
CTSSPGQGEGYTF
>-|-|TRBJ2-7|TRBV5-5
TGTGCCAGCAGCCCCTCGGGACTGAGGGGAGACGAGCAGTACTTC
CASSPSGLRGDEQYF
>TRBD2|-|TRBJ2-1|TRBV28
TGTGCCAGCAGGCTAAGGAGCGGGAGTCTTGGTGAGCAGTTCTTC
CASRLRSGSLGEQFF
>-|-|TRBJ2-5|TRBV29-1
TGCAGCGTTGGGATTAGCTTAGGGACCCAGTACTTC
CSVGISLGTQYF
>-|-|TRBJ2-7|TRBV6-2/TRBV6-3
TGTGCCAGCAGTTCGAGGGGTAGCGGAAACTACGAGCAGTACTTC
CASSSRGSGNYEQYF
>TRBD2|-|TRBJ2-1|TRBV7-2
TGTGCCAGCAGCTTGATGGCAGGACTAGCGGGGGTCTACAATGAGCAGTTCTTC
CASSLMAGLAGVYNEQFF
>-|-|TRBJ2-7|TRBV20-1
TGCAGTGCAGGGGACCAAGACCCTTCCTACGAGCAGTACTTC
CSAGDQDPSYEQYF
>-|-|TRBJ2-1|TRBV2
TGTGCCAGCAGTGAAGACAGGATACACAATGAGCAGTTCTTC
CASSEDRIHNEQFF
>-|once|TRBJ2-5|TRBV18
TGTGCCAGCTCACCCCCTAGCCCAATGGAGGAGACCCAGTACTTC
CASSPPSPMEETQYF
>-|once|TRBJ1-2|TRBV20-1
TGCAGTGCTAGAGAAGAGACCGGGACATCCTACCACGGCTACACCTTC
CSAREETGTSYHGYTF
>-|-|TRBJ2-7|TRBV29-1
TGCAGCGTTGAATTGGCGGGTGTCTTCGAGCAGTACTTC
CSVELAGVFEQYF
>TRBD2|-|TRBJ2-7|TRBV28
TGTGCCAGCAGTGGGAGACTAGCGGGGACCCTATACAATGAGCAGTACTTC
CASSGRLAGTLYNEQYF
>-|-|TRBJ2-7|TRBV4-3
TGCGCCAGCAGCCAAGTCCGGCAGTCTTCCTACAATGAGCAGTACTTC
CASSQVRQSSYNEQYF
>-|-|TRBJ2-5|TRBV7-9
TGTGCCAGCAGCTTACCAGTGACGGTAGAGACCCAGTACTTC
CASSLPVTVETQYF
>-|-|TRBJ2-7|TRBV20-1
TGCAGTGTTACACCTTTGGCGGTGAGCTCCTACGAGCAGTACTTC
CSVTPLAVSSYEQYF
>-|-|TRBJ2-1|TRBV5-1
TGCGCCAGCAGCTTGCAGGGGCTCACACACCATGAGCAGTTCTTC
CASSLQGLTHHEQFF
>TRBD1|-|TRBJ2-7|TRBV11-2
TGTGCCAGCAGCTCCGAAGCCGGGACAGAGGACTACGAGCAGTACTTC
CASSSEAGTEDYEQYF
>TRBD2|-|TRBJ2-5|TRBV3-1
TGTGCCAGCAGCCCTGGACTAGCGGGAAGCGAGACCCAGTACTTC
CASSPGLAGSETQYF
>-|-|TRBJ1-4|TRBV4-1
TGCGCCAGCAGCCTGGGACTTCGGGCCGACGCTGGAAAACTGTTTTTT
CASSLGLRADAGKLFF
>-|-|TRBJ1-1|TRBV10-3
TGTACCATCAGTGGGGGGAGGAAGCTTGGGACTGAAGCTTTCTTT
CTISGGRKLGTEAFF
>-|few|TRBJ2-2|TRBV7-7
TGTGCCAGCAGCCCCAAGGAGGGGCATGGCGGGGAGCTGTTTTTT
CASSPKEGHGGELFF
>TRBD2|-|TRBJ2-3|TRBV5-6
TGTGCCAGCAGCTTAACTTTTGGCGGGAGGGCGGATACGCAGTATTTT
CASSLTFGGRADTQYF
>TRBD2|-|TRBJ2-5|TRBV29-1
TGCAGCGTTGGGGAGACTAGCGGGGAGACCCAGTACTTC
CSVGETSGETQYF
>TRBD2|few|TRBJ2-7|TRBV7-2
TGTGCCAGCAGCCCAGCACTAGCGGGGGACTCATCCTACGAGCAGTACTTC
CASSPALAGDSSYEQYF
>TRBD2|-|TRBJ2-7|TRBV20-1
TGCAGTGCCCCCTCGGGACTAGCCCTCTGGGACGAGCAGTACTTC
CSAPSGLALWDEQYF
>-|many|TRBJ1-2|TRBV21-1
TGTGCCAGCAGCAAAGGGAGAAGGGGAGTTGGCTACACCTTC
CASSKGRRGVGYTF
>-|-|TRBJ2-1|TRBV5-5
TGTGCCAGCAGCCGCCGGGACTTCTCCTACAATGAGCAGTTCTTC
CASSRRDFSYNEQFF
>-|few|TRBJ1-1|TRBV4-2
TGTGCCAGCAGCCCACCCCACTTTAACACTGAAGCTTTCTTT
CASSPPHFNTEAFF
>TRBD1|-|TRBJ2-4|TRBV30
TGTGCCTGGAACGACAGGGGGATGAGGAACATTCAGTACTTC
CAWNDRGMRNIQYF
>-|-|TRBJ2-3|TRBV5-1
TGCGCCAGCAGCTTGGAAGGAGCTCCGGACACGGGAGATACGCAGTATTTT
CASSLEGAPDTGDTQYF
>-|-|TRBJ2-1|TRBV29-1
TGCAGCGATGAAGATGGGATCCTTGCTAATGAGCAGTTCTTC
CSDEDGILANEQFF
>-|-|TRBJ2-5|TRBV7-2
TGTGCCAGCAGCTTAGATTTTGGCGGGGTTGCGACCCAGTACTTC
CASSLDFGGVATQYF